The 16 T cell receptor beta chains given below trace back to one sample, sequenced in a study of identical twins (dated by TCRdb to 2016 to 2017). Libraries were prepared through 5' RACE. Sequencing was carried out with an Illumina HiSeq 2000. TCRdb trimmed the raw reads at Q25, called clones with MiXCR and kept productive beta chains. Each entry merges the rows of one CDR3 protein and shows their most common DNA and genes. For this sample there are approximately 680,000 distinct CDR3 sequences; about 7% appear just once. About 1.6% of the sample goes to the ten largest clones. These data were likewise used in another study, on yellow fever vaccine responses in identical twins.

The sequenced sample consisted of PBMCs. The receptor source for this set is a woman aged 18 to 35 in good health.

This clonotype has a handful of counts. This rearrangement joins TRBV27 to TRBJ2-7, with a possible D match to TRBD2 (6 bases). V dropped 5 bases and J dropped 2 bases, with 13 bases sitting between them. Germline V gene sequence: CDR1 MNHEY, CDR2 SMNVEV (reference sequence). The CDR3 covers 14 residues. The CDR3 sequence is CASSAGGGPYEQYV. The CDR3 DNA is TGTGCCAGCAGTGCCGGGGGAGGTCCCTACGAGCAGTACGTC.

The chain carries TRBV12-3 or TRBV12-4 and TRBJ2-1, with TRBD1 matching 10 bases. The J segment lost 0 bases and the V segment lost 6 bases, leaving 2 bases of the junction unmatched. This CDR3 spans 15 amino acids. CDR3 DNA sequence: TGTGCCAGCAGACGGGACAGGGGCTCCTACAATGAGCAGTTCTTC. It is translated as CASRRDRGSYNEQFF.

The chain uses TRBV28 and TRBJ1-5; D is ambiguous. Trimming took 2 bases from V and 0 from J, leaving 11 bases between them. The CDR3 spans 16 residues. The germline CDR1 and CDR2 sequences are MDHEN and SYDVKM. The CDR3 DNA reads as TGTGCCAGCAGTTTAAGGTCCTACGGTAGCAATCAGCCCCAGCATTTT. Its translation: CASSLRSYGSNQPQHF.

V usage is TRBV5-5 and J usage is TRBJ1-5, with no clear D. This CDR3 is built from 15 residues. The germline V gene has CDR1 SGHKS and CDR2 YYEKEE (reference sequence). V gave up 0 bases and J gave up 2 bases, with 9 bases separating them. CDR3: CASSLASDRNQPQHF. The CDR3, as DNA: TGTGCCAGCAGCTTGGCGTCAGATCGCAATCAGCCCCAGCATTTT.

The chain links TRBV28 to TRBJ1-2, with 8 bases lining up with TRBD1. This CDR3 is built from 14 residues. V lost 2 bases and J lost 8; bases outside the gene matches: 7. Germline lookup yields CDR1 MDHEN and CDR2 SYDVKM. In nucleotides, the CDR3 is TGTGCCAGCAGTTTAAGCGGACAGGGAAGAGGCTACACCTTC. Its protein product is CASSLSGQGRGYTF.

This clonotype was seen repeatedly, ten times or more. The chain uses TRBV4-2 and TRBJ1-2; TRBD1 is a possible D gene (5 bases). Germline assignment: CDR1 LGHNA and CDR2 YNFKEQ. This CDR3 comprises 18 residues. V shed 1 base and J shed 0 bases, with 18 bases lying between them. The CDR3 loop reads CASSQGPVGPTANYGYTF. Here the CDR3 DNA reads TGTGCCAGCAGCCAAGGACCTGTAGGGCCGACAGCTAACTATGGCTACACCTTC.

In this sample, this clonotype turned up many times. This sequence joins TRBV24-1 and TRBJ2-7; D assignment may be TRBD1 or TRBD2 (5 bases each). V gave up 6 bases and J gave up 1 base, with 15 bases separating them. Per germline, CDR1 KGHDR and CDR2 SFDVKD. The CDR3 runs 15 residues. CDR3 loop: CATSTGGTSSYEQYF. CDR3 in DNA: TGTGCCACCAGTACTGGGGGAACCTCTTCCTACGAGCAGTACTTC.

In this sample, this clonotype turned up once. V is TRBV20-1 and J is TRBJ1-6; tentative D call: TRBD1 (5 bases). Germline CDR1 is DFQATT and CDR2 is SNEGSKA (reference sequence). V was trimmed by 4 bases and J by 8 bases, leaving 18 bases between them. The CDR3 is 15 residues long. As DNA, the CDR3 is TGCAGTGCTAAACGGGACTCAAGTGGGGATTCACCCCTCCACTTT. Its protein is CSAKRDSSGDSPLHF.

Ten or more counts support this clonotype. The CDR3 loop reads CASSYGWDSDTQYF. CDR3 DNA: TGTGCCAGCAGTTACGGGTGGGATTCAGATACGCAGTATTTT. The chain combines TRBV6-5 with TRBJ2-3, with no clear D. Per germline, CDR1 MNHEY and CDR2 SVGAGI. V was trimmed by 2 bases and J by 4 bases, leaving 10 bases between them. The CDR3 has 14 residues.

This clonotype was recorded at least ten times. The rearrangement joins TRBV29-1 to TRBJ2-3, with 11 nucleotides matching TRBD2. The CDR3 has 14 amino acids. Germline-derived CDR1 and CDR2 are SQVTM and ANQGSEA. Trimming at V came to 4 bases and at J to 2 bases, leaving 2 bases not matched to a gene. The CDR3 is CSVGLAGYTDTQYF. CDR3 sequence (DNA): TGCAGCGTTGGACTAGCGGGATACACAGATACGCAGTATTTT.

This clonotype was counted only a few times. The J gene is TRBJ2-2, the V gene TRBV24-1; 14 bases map to TRBD2. The CDR3 contains 16 residues. The V gene's germline CDR1 is KGHDR and CDR2 SFDVKD. V gave up 4 bases and J gave up 7 bases; unmatched junction bases: 4. CDR3 in DNA: TGTGCCACCAGTGACCCCGGGACTAGCGGGAGCGGGGAGCTGTTTTTT. This sequence encodes CATSDPGTSGSGELFF.

The chain is built from TRBV2 and TRBJ2-5; 7 nucleotides line up with TRBD2. The CDR3 totals 15 residues. V was pared by 2 bases and J by 1 base, with 4 bases of the junction left unmatched. Germline-derived CDR1 and CDR2 are SNHLY and FYNNEI. DNA for the CDR3: TGTGCCAGCAGTGAAACGTGGACTAGCCAAGAGACCCAGTACTTC. Amino acids: CASSETWTSQETQYF.

This clonotype was seen repeatedly, ten times or more. The DNA for the CDR3 is TGTGCCAGCTACCCCGACGGGGGCCTCACCGGGGAGCTGTTTTTT. Protein: CASYPDGGLTGELFF. V is TRBV7-2 and J is TRBJ2-2; the D gene could be TRBD1 or TRBD2 (6 bases each). The length of the CDR3 is 15 residues. The germline V gene has CDR1 SGHTA and CDR2 FQGNSA. V shed 8 bases and J shed 4 bases, with 17 bases lying between them.

The chain has TRBV5-1 and TRBJ2-3; no clear D gene. Per the germline V gene, CDR1 is SGHRS and CDR2 is YFSETQ. CDR3 length equals 15 residues. V lost 0 bases and J lost 2, with 10 bases in between. The CDR3 here is CASSLAAEPTDTQYF. The CDR3 DNA reads as TGCGCCAGCAGCTTGGCAGCAGAACCCACAGATACGCAGTATTTT. The variable domain in full, with the rest retrieved from reference TRBV5-1 and TRBJ2-3, is KAGVTQTPRYLIKTRGQQVTLSCSPISGHRSVSWYQQTPGQGLQFLFEYFSETQRNKGNFPGRFSGRQFSNSRSEMNVSTLELGDSALYLCASSLAAEPTDTQYFGPGTRLTVL.

V gene TRBV5-6 combines with J gene TRBJ2-7; tentative D call: TRBD1 (5 bases). Germline V gene lookup returns CDR1 SGHDT and CDR2 YYEEEE. V was clipped by 0 bases and J by 6 bases, with 10 bases between them. The CDR3 loop spans 13 amino acids. In DNA, the CDR3 is TGTGCCAGCAGCTTGGAAGGGGCTGGCGAGCAGTACTTC. Residues: CASSLEGAGEQYF.

This clonotype occurred a few times. The chain couples TRBV7-6 to TRBJ2-1; D is unclear. The germline V and J ends were trimmed by 0 bases and 4 bases, with 4 bases remaining between them. CDR1 and CDR2 from the germline V gene are SGHVS and FNYEAQ. The CDR3 has 13 residues. The CDR3 here is CASSLAYYNEQFF. DNA for the CDR3: TGTGCCAGCAGCTTAGCCTATTACAATGAGCAGTTCTTC.